This TCR beta chain is drawn from a study of cytomegalovirus exposure and HLA in healthy donors (dated by TCRdb to the late 2010s). Background on the whole study: An earlier analysis of approximately 590 of the donors reported 250 to 300 Gb of sequence data and roughly 110 million unique TCR beta sequences from 150 million to 200 million T cells. An early release that covered some 640 HLA-typed donors contained approximately 290 gigabases of sequencing data and around 85 million unique TCR sequences. The genetic ancestry cluster associated with self-reported Caucasian donors included around 76% of the 398 genotyped donors. The aim of the study was to test whether cataloging public T cell receptors could identify signatures of past pathogen exposure. The T cell repertoires of under 750 subjects were profiled by immunosequencing and related to cytomegalovirus serostatus. Besides the first cohort of roughly 700 subjects, a separate validation cohort made up of 120 different subjects was used. High-throughput TCR immunosequencing, statistical association of individual TCRs with disease status, and machine learning were combined to predict cytomegalovirus infection status. In a later analysis, previously published TCR beta repertoires from 550 to 700 donors were re-analyzed and high-resolution HLA genotyping was added so that TCR occurrence patterns could be studied. The later analysis used no new phenotypic data to find candidate immune exposures, relying instead on TCR beta sequences and their occurrence across donors. An earlier analysis of around 640 of the donors used high-throughput TCR beta sequencing to judge whether each TCR beta V gene segment behaved as functional or pseudogenic. Alongside the repertoire data, information on donor age, sex, ethnicity and CMV serostatus was compiled. A later genetic analysis used genome-wide SNP genotypes for about three fifths of the 666 donors, treating that subset as a discovery cohort. All discovery cohort repertoires had been generated using a single sequencing platform. Class I and class II HLA loci were covered by the typing at four-digit resolution. The number of typed donors differed by locus: 629-630 for A, B, C, DRB1 and DQB1; approximately 540 for DQA1; 606 for DPA1; and roughly 450 for DPB1. Roughly 5 DR-DQ haplotypes were treated as single units for association and clustering because of strong linkage in the cohort. Among 300 to 500 genotyped donors of the cohort, an average of roughly 230,000 unique TCR beta nucleotide sequences was sequenced per donor, of which about 19% were non-productive. Summary of the overall study and its limitations: The only immune exposure information available for the cohort was CMV serostatus. In a later genetic analysis, a missense DCLRE1C variant was associated with V-gene and J-gene trimming of TCR beta chains, and the association was replicated in an independent cohort. According to a later genetic analysis, donors in an Asian-associated ancestry cluster had fewer N-insertions in productive TCRs than the approximately 650-donor mean. The sequencing pipeline was judged likely to have produced a cluster of highly shared sequence variants as a technical artifact. In a later analysis, several top co-occurrence clusters were reported to appear linked to parvovirus B19, influenza, CMV and Epstein-Barr virus. In vitro tests confirmed that a few of the cytomegalovirus-associated TCR beta chains recognize cytomegalovirus antigens. According to a later analysis, most CMV-associated TCR beta chains appeared to be HLA-restricted, and the HLA associations seemed to be driven largely by CMV exposure. Some IMGT-functional V segments, including TRBV6-2 and TRBV6-3, could not be distinguished by the 87-base-pair reads and were therefore excluded. Because counts were too low, under 20 rarely observed V segments, including chromosome 9 orphons, were left out of the earlier analysis of 587 of the donors. The study listed approximately 150 TCR beta chains as associated with cytomegalovirus. Linkage disequilibrium might explain the correlated functional status among segregating V segments, but an unknown experimental factor could not be ruled out. Specific HLA alleles were associated with some 15,000 TCR beta sequences at a false discovery rate of 0.05 in a later analysis. A further reported finding was that TCR beta sequences accurately predicted the HLA-A and HLA-B alleles for most subjects in the first cohort. Because HLA typing was unavailable for some donors at each locus, only the typed subset was used in association tests. In an earlier analysis of 500 to 650 of the donors, most TCR beta V segments appeared in productive rearrangements about 87% or about 30% of the time, broadly matching IMGT annotations. When HLA alleles, especially DR and DQ, strongly co-occurred, attributing TCR associations to individual alleles was difficult. The authors suggested that the approach could potentially be generalized to other disease states and immunological phenotypes. The cohort was sequenced for TCR beta chains only, and without alpha or paired-chain data the features that could be detected were limited. While some public TCRs were present in many individuals, most TCR sequences turned up only very rarely across donors. A later analysis found that HLA-associated TCR beta chains were more clonally expanded and had lower generation probabilities than equally common non-associated chains. Roughly uniform sequencing depth across donors was assumed in presence/absence analyses, although this assumption may not hold. The classifier was reported to diagnose cytomegalovirus status with high specificity and sensitivity in both the original and validation cohorts. In a later analysis, TCR association rates were found to vary across HLA loci, with the most associated TCRs seen for DRB1 alleles and the fewest for HLA-C alleles.

Library preparation employed the immunoSEQ multiplex PCR assay. The multiplex PCR relied on a mix of 60 forward primers for TCR Vbeta segments and 13 reverse primers for TCR Jbeta segments. The CDR3 region of rearranged TCR beta genes was amplified from genomic DNA with a multiplex PCR assay. On the Illumina HiSeq System, the amplified TCR beta libraries were sequenced as 87-base-pair reads. The study's own analysis went as follows. In a later analysis, approximately 74 million unique TCR beta chains were counted across the 500 to 700 repertoires, and roughly 9.9 million of these chains were shared by at least two donors. Raw reads were error-corrected and collapsed into unique sequences with a nearest-neighbor algorithm that merged closely related sequences to remove PCR and sequencing errors. To assign V, D and J gene segments, CDR3 sequences were aligned to IMGT reference sequences. Each retained sequence needed at least a six-nucleotide match to both a V gene segment and a J gene segment. A rearrangement was called productive if the CDR3 had no stop codons and remained in frame with V and J, and every other rearrangement was called non-productive. Following IMGT convention, CDR3 was defined as the stretch from the second conserved V-encoded cysteine to the conserved J-encoded phenylalanine. The earlier analysis of roughly 590 of the donors excluded any sequence lacking an unambiguous match to a single V gene segment. In an earlier analysis of a few hundred of the donors, a V segment was called functional when productive rearrangements were above 56.7%, and segregating when the standard deviation between donors exceeded 5%. A statistical classification framework was built for diagnosing cytomegalovirus status from the catalog of TCR beta chain sequences. In a later analysis, TCR nucleotide sequences were compared against IMGT/GENE-DB human TR gene sequences so that V and J genes could be assigned. A later analysis assigned CDR3 sequences and most-parsimonious VDJ recombination scenarios with the TCRdist pipeline. In a later analysis, each TCR beta chain was defined by its CDR3 amino acid sequence together with its V-gene family, and reads lacking a unique V-gene family were excluded. In a later analysis, 450 to 600 highly shared, low-generation-probability nucleotide sequences were removed to address suspected cross-contamination and a sequencing artifact. For each public chain, a later analysis derived a clonal expansion index from normalized ranks of inferred template counts within each repertoire. In a later analysis, generation probabilities were computed using a VDJ recombination model fitted to out-of-frame rearrangements, and the results were checked against IGoR. A later analysis scored TCR-TCR, TCR-HLA and TCR-CMV co-occurrence with hypergeometric tests, applying a repertoire-size bias correction to TCR pairs. A later analysis estimated false discovery rates by permuting HLA or CMV assignments 20 times. In a later analysis, co-occurring TCRs were grouped using DBSCAN, with TCRdist sequence similarity added in when clustering inside HLA-allele-positive subsets. For co-occurrence clustering, repertoires with fewer than 30,000 or more than 120,000 public chains were excluded, along with four to six repertoires with anomalous nucleotide sharing. TCRdb holds this immuneACCESS table with in-frame rearrangements only. Some clones are missing; in checked studies, unresolved V genes explain under half, and the rest has no known cause. Clonal size and the V and J genes are those of that table, whereas D and trimming came from the DNA. The sample table holds about 140,000 clones, of which roughly 80% were seen once. Jointly, the top ten make up 2.9% of the sample.

The cohort was made up of about 610 healthy bone marrow donors. At the time of sampling, all cohort members were nominally healthy, though unrecorded immune exposures were likely present. The donor tested CMV seronegative and was one of the 352 seronegative cohort members. Every donor gave a peripheral blood sample, and the peripheral blood mononuclear cells from that sample were used for TCR beta sequencing. The Qiagen DNeasy Blood Extraction Kit was used to extract genomic DNA from the blood cell samples. The CDR3 runs 17 amino acids, cysteine and phenylalanine included. Solely the CDR3 DNA is kept, with 51 bases framed from the first base. CDR1 and CDR2, per the germline V gene (reference sequence), are SGHNT and YYREEE. Trimming removed 1 base from V and 1 base from J, leaving 15 bases between the germline ends. In the case of this clone: The specificity of this receptor is unknown. Base-call qualities are not available, and no considerably larger clone is one nucleotide away.

Sequencing input: PBMCs. This chain joins TRBV5-4 to TRBJ2-1; the D gene is possibly TRBD1, with 5 bases matching. The sequence derives from a woman aged 30 to 39 in good health and CMV-seronegative. The DNA sequence is given as TGTGCCAGCAGCTTGTGGGGCCTCGATAGTTCCTACAATGAGCAGTTCTTC. It specifies CASSLWGLDSSYNEQFF.